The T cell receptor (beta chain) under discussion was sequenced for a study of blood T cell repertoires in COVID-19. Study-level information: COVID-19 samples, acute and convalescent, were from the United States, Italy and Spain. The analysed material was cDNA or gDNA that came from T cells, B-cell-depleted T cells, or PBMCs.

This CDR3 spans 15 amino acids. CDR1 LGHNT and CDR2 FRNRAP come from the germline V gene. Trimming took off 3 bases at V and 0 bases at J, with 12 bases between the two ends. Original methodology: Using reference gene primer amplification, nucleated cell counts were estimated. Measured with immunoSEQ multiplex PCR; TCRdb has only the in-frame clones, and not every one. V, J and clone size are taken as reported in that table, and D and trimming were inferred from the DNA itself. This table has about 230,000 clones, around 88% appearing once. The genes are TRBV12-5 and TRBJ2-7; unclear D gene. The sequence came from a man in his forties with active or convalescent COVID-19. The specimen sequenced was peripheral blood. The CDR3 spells CASGFPLLSSYEQYF. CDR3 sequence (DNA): TGTGCTAGTGGTTTCCCCCTACTATCCTCCTACGAGCAGTACTTC.